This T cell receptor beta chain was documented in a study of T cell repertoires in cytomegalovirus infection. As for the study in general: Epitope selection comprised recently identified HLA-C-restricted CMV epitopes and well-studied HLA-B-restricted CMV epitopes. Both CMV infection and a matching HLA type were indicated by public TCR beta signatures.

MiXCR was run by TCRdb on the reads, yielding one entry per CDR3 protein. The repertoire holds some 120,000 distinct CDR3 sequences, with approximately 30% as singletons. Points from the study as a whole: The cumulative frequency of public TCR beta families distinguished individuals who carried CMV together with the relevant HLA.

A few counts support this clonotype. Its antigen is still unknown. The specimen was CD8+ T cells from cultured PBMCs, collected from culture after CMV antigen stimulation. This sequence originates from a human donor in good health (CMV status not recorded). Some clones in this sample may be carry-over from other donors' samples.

CDR3 nucleotides: TGTGCCAGCAGCCTGCATCCGGGACAGTTTAGCACAGATACGCAGTATTTT. Protein sequence: CASSLHPGQFSTDTQYF. This chain uses TRBV5-4 with TRBJ2-3, with 7 bases lining up with TRBD1. The CDR3 consists of 17 residues. Trimming removed 4 bases from V and 0 bases from J; junction bases left unmatched: 11. Germline V gene sequence: CDR1 SGHNT, CDR2 YYREEE (reference sequence).